The subject of this entry is one T cell receptor (beta chain). Trimming took 5 bases from V and 1 from J; bases not matched to a gene: 1. The CDR3 consists of 14 residues. The germline V gene has CDR1 MNHEY and CDR2 SVGAGI. The data belong to a study of blood T cell repertoires in COVID-19. Study-wide context: Whether acute or convalescent, the COVID-19 samples came from the United States, Italy and Spain. T cells, B-cell-depleted T cells, or PBMCs provided the cDNA or gDNA that served as material.

Per the original methods: Quantification of nucleated cells was approximated via reference gene primer amplification. TCRdb keeps only in-frame clones here, not all; method: immunoSEQ multiplex PCR. From that table come the V and J calls and clone size; the DNA was used to work out D and trimming. The table includes about 91,000 clones, approximately 80% detected once. The receptor was isolated from a man aged 65 to 79 with acute or convalescent COVID-19. Sequenced material: peripheral blood. The chain joins TRBV6-5 to TRBJ1-3; 8 positions agree with TRBD1. The CDR3 reads CASSRTGSGNTIYF. The DNA of the CDR3 is TGTGCCAGCAGTCGGACAGGGTCTGGAAACACCATATATTTT.